Listed below are T cell receptor beta chains from one sample, sequenced in a study of glioma-infiltrating T cells. MiXCR, run by TCRdb on the multiplex PCR reads, gives a single entry per CDR3 protein. The table shows about 180,000 distinct CDR3 sequences, with over 40% occurring only once. Input material: glioma tissue, nonneoplastic brain tissue, or PBMCs (not recorded which). The receptors come from a human donor with low-grade glioma or glioblastoma, undergoing nonglioma brain surgery, or in good health (not recorded which). Each CDR3 is given with its conserved first and last residue. The D gene is left open where the match is weak. Expanded clones get a size class; other rows say once, few or many, or leave the size out.

- | many | 13 | TRBJ2-5 | TRBV7-2 | CASRPAGLETQYF | TGTGCCAGCAGACCCGCAGGGCTGGAGACCCAGTACTTC
- | - | 14 | TRBJ2-7 | TRBV3-1 | CASTQVKYHYEQYF | TGTGCCAGCACCCAAGTTAAATACCACTACGAGCAGTACTTC
TRBD2 | - | 15 | TRBJ2-7 | TRBV11-2 | CASSLCSSGMGEQYF | TGTGCCAGCAGCTTATGCTCTAGCGGTATGGGCGAGCAGTACTTC
TRBD2 | - | 13 | TRBJ2-1 | TRBV12-3/TRBV12-4 | CASSLGLAGGQFF | TGTGCCAGCAGTTTAGGACTAGCGGGAGGGCAGTTCTTC
- | - | 14 | TRBJ2-7 | TRBV7-2 | CASSLGTRVNEEYF | TGTGCCAGCAGCTTAGGGACAAGGGTCAACGAGGAGTACTTC
- | - | 15 | TRBJ2-3 | TRBV5-1 | CASTPPDSIAYTQYF | TGCGCCAGCACTCCCCCGGACAGCATCGCATATACGCAGTATTTT
- | - | 15 | TRBJ2-5 | TRBV11-2 | CASSRTAGTTETQYF | TGTGCCAGCAGCCGTACTGCGGGGACAACTGAGACCCAGTACTTC
- | once | 13 | TRBJ2-7 | TRBV2 | CAISRTLNNEQYF | TGTGCCATCAGTCGGACCTTAAACAACGAGCAGTACTTC
- | few | 13 | TRBJ1-2 | TRBV10-3 | CAISDSSNYGYTF | TGTGCCATCAGTGACAGCTCTAACTATGGCTACACCTTC
- | few | 17 | TRBJ2-1 | TRBV10-3 | CAISESTGPLEHNEQFF | TGTGCCATCAGTGAGAGCACCGGGCCCCTGGAGCACAATGAGCAGTTCTTC
TRBD1 | many | 13 | TRBJ1-5 | TRBV24-1 | CATGGQSNQPQHF | TGTGCCACCGGGGGACAGAGCAATCAGCCCCAGCATTTT
TRBD1 | - | 15 | TRBJ1-2 | TRBV7-2 | CASSVQTGANYGYTF | TGTGCCAGCAGCGTCCAGACAGGGGCTAACTATGGCTACACCTTC
TRBD2 | few | 18 | TRBJ2-3 | TRBV18 | CASSPIPPAGVTGDTQYF | TGTGCCAGCTCACCTATCCCCCCAGCGGGAGTAACTGGAGATACGCAGTATTTT
TRBD2 | - | 15 | TRBJ2-7 | TRBV5-1 | CASSLTAGGSYEQYF | TGCGCCAGCAGCTTGACCGCGGGAGGGTCCTACGAGCAGTACTTC
- | few | 13 | TRBJ2-7 | TRBV28 | CAISVSRGYEQYF | TGTGCCATTTCTGTATCCAGGGGCTACGAGCAGTACTTC
- | - | 16 | TRBJ2-7 | TRBV6-1 | CASTFGVNGQSYERYF | TGTGCCAGCACCTTTGGGGTAAACGGGCAATCCTACGAGCGGTACTTC
TRBD1 | - | 15 | TRBJ2-1 | TRBV3-1 | CASSQRTGTANEQFF | TGTGCCAGCAGCCAGCGGACAGGCACGGCTAATGAGCAGTTCTTC
- | many | 14 | TRBJ1-5 | TRBV6-1 | CASLETGGGQPQHF | TGTGCCAGCCTTGAGACGGGGGGCGGGCAGCCCCAGCATTTT
- | many | 14 | TRBJ2-2 | TRBV28 | CASTPPGGRGELFF | TGTGCCAGCACCCCTCCGGGGGGCCGAGGGGAGCTGTTTTTT
- | - | 15 | TRBJ1-1 | TRBV5-1 | CASSLEPFTNTEAFF | TGCGCCAGCAGCTTGGAACCATTTACGAACACTGAAGCTTTCTTT
- | once | 13 | TRBJ1-2 | TRBV28 | CASSFSWGYGCTF | TGTGCCAGCAGTTTTTCTTGGGGTTACGGCTGCACATTC
- | many | 15 | TRBJ1-1 | TRBV27 | CASSFGRGTSTEAFF | TGTGCCAGCAGTTTCGGAAGGGGCACTAGCACTGAAGCTTTCTTT
TRBD2 | - | 15 | TRBJ2-6 | TRBV20-1 | CSGIAGGGGANVLTF | TGCAGTGGTATAGCGGGAGGGGGCGGGGCCAACGTCCTGACTTTC
TRBD2 | - | 15 | TRBJ2-1 | TRBV6-1 | CASSVGTSGTNEQFF | TGTGCCAGCAGCGTGGGGACTAGCGGGACTAATGAGCAGTTCTTC
TRBD1 | - | 15 | TRBJ2-1 | TRBV2 | CACRRPGQIDNEQFF | TGTGCCTGCAGGCGGCCGGGACAGATAGACAATGAGCAGTTCTTC
- | - | 13 | TRBJ1-2 | TRBV3-1 | CARSQERGSLYTF | TGTGCCAGAAGCCAAGAGCGGGGCAGCCTCTACACCTTC
TRBD2 | many | 15 | TRBJ2-7 | TRBV28 | CASSQTGTKSYEQYF | TGTGCCAGCAGTCAGACCGGGACTAAATCCTACGAGCAGTACTTC
- | many | 15 | TRBJ2-7 | TRBV20-1 | CSARIGRIHGYEQYF | TGCAGTGCTAGAATCGGCCGAATTCACGGCTACGAGCAGTACTTC
- | many | 13 | TRBJ1-2 | TRBV19 | CASSIGQFYGYTF | TGTGCCAGTAGTATCGGACAGTTCTATGGCTACACCTTC
- | - | 16 | TRBJ1-2 | TRBV4-1 | CASSQDKKAQGYGYTF | TGCGCCAGCAGTCAAGACAAGAAGGCGCAGGGCTATGGCTACACCTTC
- | - | 18 | TRBJ2-7 | TRBV28 | CASRSPLGGEGYSYEQYF | TGTGCCAGCAGGTCCCCCTTGGGAGGAGAGGGCTACTCCTACGAGCAGTACTTC
- | - | 13 | TRBJ1-1 | TRBV18 | CSISTGMNTEAFF | TGTTCCATCTCCACAGGAATGAACACTGAAGCTTTCTTT
- | few | 12 | TRBJ2-3 | TRBV11-2 | CASSILADTQYF | TGTGCCAGCAGCATCCTAGCAGATACGCAGTATTTT
TRBD2 | once | 15 | TRBJ2-1 | TRBV29-1 | CSVGRLADSYNEKFF | TGCAGCGTTGGACGACTAGCGGACTCCTACAATGAGAAGTTCTTC
- | - | 15 | TRBJ2-5 | TRBV19 | CAADQGRGPQETQYF | TGTGCCGCGGACCAGGGGAGGGGACCTCAAGAGACCCAGTACTTC
- | - | 15 | TRBJ2-1 | TRBV25-1 | CSSSDSAGGHNEQFF | TGTTCCAGCAGTGATTCAGCTGGAGGGCACAATGAGCAGTTCTTC
- | once | 14 | TRBJ2-5 | TRBV18 | CPSSPDRYQETQYF | TGTCCCAGCTCACCTGACAGGTACCAAGAGACCCAGTACTTC
- | few | 14 | TRBJ1-1 | TRBV19 | CASSTQPSNTEAFF | TGTGCCAGTAGTACCCAACCCAGTAACACTGAAGCTTTCTTT
- | - | 15 | TRBJ1-5 | TRBV3-1 | CATSQGILGNQPQHF | TGTGCCACCAGCCAAGGAATACTCGGCAATCAGCCCCAGCATTTT
TRBD2 | - | 15 | TRBJ2-7 | TRBV4-1 | CASSRQLAGPYEQYF | TGCGCCAGCAGCCGACAACTAGCGGGACCCTACGAGCAGTACTTC
TRBD2 | many | 14 | TRBJ2-3 | TRBV20-1 | CSAAPGLGADTQYF | TGCAGTGCCGCCCCGGGACTAGGTGCGGATACGCAGTATTTT